This paragraph reports one T cell receptor beta chain. Its antigen remains unidentified. This entry belongs to a study of PD-L1 blockade in urothelial cancer. Study overall: Blood samples had a median of 141,255 T cells.

Whole-study findings and limits: Pretreatment TCR clonality in blood, when below the median, was predictive of better survival.

The CDR3 runs to 17 residues. V shed 0 bases, J shed 9 bases, and the junction held 15 bases outside the gene matches. CDR1 and CDR2 (germline): SGHRS, YFSETQ. Clones were read by immunoSEQ multiplex PCR, and TCRdb kept only the in-frame ones, dropping some. The table lists more than 55,000 clones, about 86% of them singletons. This rearrangement joins TRBV5-1 to TRBJ2-1; 7 nucleotides match TRBD2. The source was PBMCs, collected around atezolizumab (anti-PD-L1) treatment. This sequence originates from a man aged 45-65 years with urothelial cancer. Written as DNA, the CDR3 is TGCGCCAGCAGCTTGGTTTCTGCAGCGGGACCCCGCTCTGAGCAGTTCTTC. It is translated as CASSLVSAAGPRSEQFF.